These 2 T cell receptor beta chains were sequenced from one sample in a study of cytomegalovirus exposure and HLA in healthy donors. It was with 60 Vbeta and 13 Jbeta primers that the PCR ran. TCRdb's table, derived via immunoSEQ multiplex PCR, lists solely in-frame clones and lacks some. In the table there are roughly 48,000 clones, approximately 70% of which are singletons. The sequenced sample consisted of PBMCs. The receptors were gathered from a man between 18 and 29 years old in good health and CMV-seronegative.

V and J are TRBV6-5 and TRBJ1-5; tentative D call: TRBD1 (6 bases). With 6 bases removed from V and 4 bases from J, the gap between germline ends came to 10 bases. CDR3 length equals 13 residues. From germline, CDR1 is MNHEY and CDR2 SVGAGI. The CDR3 region is CASRRDINQPQHF. CDR3 coding DNA: TGTGCCAGCAGAAGGGACATTAATCAGCCCCAGCATTTT.

The CDR3 sequence is CASSGGTGWDTEAFF. Written as DNA, the CDR3 is TGTGCCAGCAGCGGGGGGACAGGGTGGGACACTGAAGCTTTCTTT. The chain carries TRBV9 and TRBJ1-1; 9 nucleotides align to TRBD1. J was trimmed by 3 bases and V by 3 bases; bases with no gene match: 6. CDR1 is SGDLS, CDR2 YYNGEE, per germline. The CDR3 has 15 amino acids.